This entry is about one T cell receptor (beta chain). The clone's antigen remains unknown. No clone much larger than this one lies a single base away; base qualities are absent. These data originate in a study of OX40 agonist ivuxolimab in advanced cancers. In terms of the full investigation: The costimulatory receptor OX40 (CD134) was targeted by ivuxolimab, a fully human IgG2 agonistic monoclonal antibody. The monotherapy dose-escalation portion (N of about 50 patients) of the phase I ivuxolimab trial is reported in the paper. A male proportion of 75% to 85% and a mean age of around 60 years, ranging from roughly 23 to 85, were recorded for the dose-escalation cohort. Patients were allowed to have had prior anti-PD-1, anti-PD-L1 or anti-CTLA-4 therapy, and approximately 40% of the dose-escalation patients had been treated with checkpoint inhibitors. Of the roughly 52 dose-escalation patients, hepatocellular carcinoma was present in around 20, melanoma in approximately 15, renal cell carcinoma in 9 and head and neck cancer in 9. Intravenous ivuxolimab was administered to patients every 2 weeks at six dose levels: 0.01, 0.1, 0.3, 1.5, 3 and 10 mg/kg. Partial responses occurred in three dose-escalation patients: two with cutaneous melanoma and one with hepatocellular carcinoma. Peripheral TCRbeta sequencing was intended to test whether TCR sequence diversity was altered and clonal T-cell expansion was caused by ivuxolimab. Beyond this particular receptor, the publication reports: In the 0.1-3.0 mg/kg groups, partial responders were among the patients with the lowest normalized peripheral clonal expansion, particularly in CD8+ T cells. At doses of 0.1 to 3.0 mg/kg, clonal expansion of both CD4+ and CD8+ T cells in blood was seen between baseline and week 6. Which antigens the clonally expanded peripheral T cells were specific for was not determined. After ivuxolimab, expanded clones were on average more numerous among CD8+ T cells than among CD4+ T cells. Low levels of normalized T-cell clonal expansion were also seen in some patients who did not respond.

V loses 4 bases, J loses 5 bases, and the germline ends lie 6 bases apart. CDR3 length: 13 amino acids, cysteine to phenylalanine. Just the 39-base CDR3 DNA is kept, in frame starting at base 1. The germline V gene gives CDR1 as MNHNS and CDR2 as SASEGT. Genomic DNA was extracted from sorted cells for sequencing of the TCRbeta CDR3 region. The immunoSEQ Assay was used for sequencing of TCRbeta CDR3 regions. TCRdb provides this immuneACCESS table in a form limited to in-frame rearrangements. Some clones are lacking; in checked studies, under half of them reflect an unresolved V gene, and why the rest are absent is not known. The sample table contains some 60,000 clones; only one count was recorded for around 90% of them. The ten largest clones take up just under 0.35% of the sample. The trial excluded patients who had a history of autoimmune disease or were on systemic immunosuppression. Peripheral blood for TCR sequencing was drawn from every dose cohort at baseline, at cycle 4 day 1 and at cycle 7 day 1. The samples were drawn from a first-in-human, open-label, multicenter phase I dose-escalation trial of ivuxolimab. Adults with locally advanced or metastatic head and neck squamous cell, hepatocellular, melanoma or renal cell carcinoma were enrolled in the trial. Before TCR sequencing, CD4+ T cells and CD8+ T cells were sorted from peripheral blood as separate populations.

In this chain, TRBV6-1 is recombined with TRBJ1-6, with the D gene uncertain. The sequenced sample was CD4+ or CD8+ T cells sorted from blood, obtained in a trial of the OX40 agonist ivuxolimab. The source is an adult with an advanced solid tumor such as melanoma, head and neck, liver or kidney cancer. The CDR3 amino acid sequence is: CASSGENNSPLHF. Here is the DNA: TGTGCCAGCAGTGGAGAGAATAATTCACCCCTCCACTTT.